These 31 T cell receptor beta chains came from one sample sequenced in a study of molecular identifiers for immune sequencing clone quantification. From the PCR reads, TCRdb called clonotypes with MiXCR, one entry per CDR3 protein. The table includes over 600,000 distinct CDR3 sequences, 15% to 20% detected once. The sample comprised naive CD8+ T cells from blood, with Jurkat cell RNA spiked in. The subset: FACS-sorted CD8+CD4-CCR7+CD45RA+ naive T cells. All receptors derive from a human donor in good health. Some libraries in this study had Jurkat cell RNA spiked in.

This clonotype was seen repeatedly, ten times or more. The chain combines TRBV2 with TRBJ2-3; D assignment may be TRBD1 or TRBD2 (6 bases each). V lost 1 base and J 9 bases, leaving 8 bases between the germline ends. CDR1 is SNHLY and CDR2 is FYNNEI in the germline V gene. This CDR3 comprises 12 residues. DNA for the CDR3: TGTGCCAGCAGTGAAGGGGGGGCAACGCAGTATTTT. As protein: CASSEGGATQYF. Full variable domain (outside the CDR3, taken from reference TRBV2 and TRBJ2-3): EPEVTQTPSHQVTQMGQEVILRCVPISNHLYFYWYRQILGQKVEFLVSFYNNEISEKSEIFDDQFSVERPDGSNFTLKIRSTKLEDSAMYFCASSEGGATQYFGPGTRLTVL.

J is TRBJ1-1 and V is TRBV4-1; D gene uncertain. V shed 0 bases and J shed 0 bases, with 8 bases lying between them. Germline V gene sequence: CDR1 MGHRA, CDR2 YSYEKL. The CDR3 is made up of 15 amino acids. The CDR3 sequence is CASSQEQSLNTEAFF. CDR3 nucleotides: TGCGCCAGCAGCCAAGAGCAGAGTTTGAACACTGAAGCTTTCTTT.

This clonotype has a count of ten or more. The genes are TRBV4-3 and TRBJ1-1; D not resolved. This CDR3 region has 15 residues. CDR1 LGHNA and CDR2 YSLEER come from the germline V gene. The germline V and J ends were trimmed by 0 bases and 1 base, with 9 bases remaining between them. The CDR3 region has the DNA TGCGCCAGCAGCCAAGATAGCCGCTCGAACACTGAAGCTTTCTTT. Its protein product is CASSQDSRSNTEAFF.

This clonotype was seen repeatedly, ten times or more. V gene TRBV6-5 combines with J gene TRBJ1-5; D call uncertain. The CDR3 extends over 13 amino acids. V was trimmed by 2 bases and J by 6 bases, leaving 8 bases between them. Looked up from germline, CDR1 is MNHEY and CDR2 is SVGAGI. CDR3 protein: CASSYAQSQPQHF. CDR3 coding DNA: TGTGCCAGCAGTTACGCCCAGTCTCAGCCCCAGCATTTT.

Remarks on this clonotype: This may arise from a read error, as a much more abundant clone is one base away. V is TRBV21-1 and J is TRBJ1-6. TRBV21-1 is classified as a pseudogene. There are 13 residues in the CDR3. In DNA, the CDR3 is TGTACCAGCAGCTCTGACACTGGTTCACCCCTCCACTTT. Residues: CTSSSDTGSPLHF.

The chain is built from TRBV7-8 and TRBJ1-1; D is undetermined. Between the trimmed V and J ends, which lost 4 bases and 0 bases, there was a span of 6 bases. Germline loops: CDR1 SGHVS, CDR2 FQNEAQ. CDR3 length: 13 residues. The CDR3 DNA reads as TGTGCCAGCAGCTCGTGGGTGAACACTGAAGCTTTCTTT. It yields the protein CASSSWVNTEAFF.

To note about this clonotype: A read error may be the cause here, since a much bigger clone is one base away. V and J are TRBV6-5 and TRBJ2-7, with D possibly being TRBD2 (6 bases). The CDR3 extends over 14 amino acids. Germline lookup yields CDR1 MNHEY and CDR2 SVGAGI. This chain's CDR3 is CVSSYDGSQYEQYF. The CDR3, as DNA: TGTGTCAGCAGTTACGACGGGAGTCAGTACGAGCAGTACTTC.

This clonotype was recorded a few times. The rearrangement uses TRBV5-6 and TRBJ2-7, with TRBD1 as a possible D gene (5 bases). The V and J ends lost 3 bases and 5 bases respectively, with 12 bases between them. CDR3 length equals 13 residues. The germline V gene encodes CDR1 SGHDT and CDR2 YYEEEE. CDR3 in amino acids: CASSWGGRDEQYF. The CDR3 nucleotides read TGTGCCAGCAGCTGGGGCGGCAGGGACGAGCAGTACTTC.

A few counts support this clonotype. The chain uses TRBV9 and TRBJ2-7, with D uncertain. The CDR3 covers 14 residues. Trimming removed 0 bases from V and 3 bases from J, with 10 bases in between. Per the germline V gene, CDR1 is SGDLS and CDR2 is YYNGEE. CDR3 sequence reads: CASSVEVASYEQYF. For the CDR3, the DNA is TGTGCCAGCAGCGTAGAGGTAGCTAGCTACGAGCAGTACTTC.

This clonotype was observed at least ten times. The DNA of the CDR3 is TGCAGTGCTTTCAGCGCGGAGGGCCTTTACGAGCAGTACTTC. Translation: CSAFSAEGLYEQYF. The V gene is TRBV20-1, the J gene TRBJ2-7; weak D call: TRBD2 (6 bases). The CDR3 covers 14 residues. The V end lost 5 bases, the J end lost 4 bases, and 18 bases lay between the germline ends. The germline V gene has CDR1 DFQATT and CDR2 SNEGSKA (reference sequence).

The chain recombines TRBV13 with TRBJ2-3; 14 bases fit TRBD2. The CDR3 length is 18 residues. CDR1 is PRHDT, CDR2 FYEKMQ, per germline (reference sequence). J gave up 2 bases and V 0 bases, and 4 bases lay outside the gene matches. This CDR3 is CASSLGTSGGVDTDTQYF. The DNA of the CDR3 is TGTGCCAGCAGCTTAGGGACTAGCGGGGGGGTAGACACAGATACGCAGTATTTT.

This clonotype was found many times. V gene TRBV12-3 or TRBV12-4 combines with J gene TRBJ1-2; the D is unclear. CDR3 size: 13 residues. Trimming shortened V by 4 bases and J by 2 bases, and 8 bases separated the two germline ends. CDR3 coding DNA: TGTGCCAGCAGTTCCGGACGGAACTATGGCTACACCTTC. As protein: CASSSGRNYGYTF.

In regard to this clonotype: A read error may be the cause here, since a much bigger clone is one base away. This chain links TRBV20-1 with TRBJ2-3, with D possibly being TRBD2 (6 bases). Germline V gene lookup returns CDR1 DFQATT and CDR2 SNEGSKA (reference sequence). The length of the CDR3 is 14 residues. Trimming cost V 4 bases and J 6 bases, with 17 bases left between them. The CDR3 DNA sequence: TGCAGTGCTATAGTGGGAGGTCCTCCTGATACGCAGTATTTT. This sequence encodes CSAIVGGPPDTQYF.

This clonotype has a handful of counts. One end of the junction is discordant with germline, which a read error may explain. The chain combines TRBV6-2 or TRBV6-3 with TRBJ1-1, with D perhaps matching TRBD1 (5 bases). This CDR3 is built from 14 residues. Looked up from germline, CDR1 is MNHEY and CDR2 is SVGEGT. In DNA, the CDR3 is TGTGCCAGCAGCCTTCTTGGGGGAGGAACTGAAGCTCTCTTT. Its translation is CASSLLGGGTEALF.

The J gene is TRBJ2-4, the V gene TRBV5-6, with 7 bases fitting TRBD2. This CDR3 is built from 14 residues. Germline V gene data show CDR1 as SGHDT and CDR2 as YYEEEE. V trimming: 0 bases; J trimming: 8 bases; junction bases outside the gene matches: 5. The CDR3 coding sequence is TGTGCCAGCAGCTTGGGGGGCCGGGGGGACATTCAGTACTTC. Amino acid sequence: CASSLGGRGDIQYF.

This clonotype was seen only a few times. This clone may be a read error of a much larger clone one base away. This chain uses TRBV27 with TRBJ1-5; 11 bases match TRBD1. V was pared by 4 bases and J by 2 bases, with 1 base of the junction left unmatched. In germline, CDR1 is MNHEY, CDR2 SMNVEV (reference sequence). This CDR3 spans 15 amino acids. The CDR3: CASSWGQGGNQPQHF. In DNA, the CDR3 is TGTGCCAGCAGTTGGGGACAGGGGGGCAATCAGCCCCAGCATTTT.

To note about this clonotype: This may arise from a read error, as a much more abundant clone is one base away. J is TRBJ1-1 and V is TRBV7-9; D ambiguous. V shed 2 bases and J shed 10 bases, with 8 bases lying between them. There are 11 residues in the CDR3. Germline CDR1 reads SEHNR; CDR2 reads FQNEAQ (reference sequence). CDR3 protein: CASSLQSGAFF. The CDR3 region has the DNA TGTGCCAGCAGCTTACAGAGTGGAGCTTTCTTT.

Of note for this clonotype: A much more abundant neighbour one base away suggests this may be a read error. The CDR3 DNA reads TGTGCCAGCAGCCCAACAGTGGTGGGTCCTTGCTTCACAGATACGCAGTATTTT. Translated: CASSPTVVGPCFTDTQYF. The chain links TRBV9 to TRBJ2-3; D call uncertain. Trimming shortened V by 4 bases and J by 2 bases, and 23 bases separated the two germline ends. This CDR3 comprises 18 residues. Germline assignment: CDR1 SGDLS and CDR2 YYNGEE.

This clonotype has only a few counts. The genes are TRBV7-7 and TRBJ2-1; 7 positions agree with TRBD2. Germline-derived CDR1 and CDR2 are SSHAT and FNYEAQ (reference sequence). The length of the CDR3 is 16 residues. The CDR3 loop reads CASGPGSSGSYNEQFF. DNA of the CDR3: TGTGCTAGCGGACCCGGGTCTAGCGGTTCCTACAATGAGCAGTTCTTC. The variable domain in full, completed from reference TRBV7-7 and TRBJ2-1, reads GAGVSQSPRYKVTKRGQDVTLRCDPISSHATLYWYQQALGQGPEFLTYFNYEAQPDKSGLPSDRFSAERPEGSISTLTIQRTEQRDSAMYRCASGPGSSGSYNEQFFGPGTRLTVL.

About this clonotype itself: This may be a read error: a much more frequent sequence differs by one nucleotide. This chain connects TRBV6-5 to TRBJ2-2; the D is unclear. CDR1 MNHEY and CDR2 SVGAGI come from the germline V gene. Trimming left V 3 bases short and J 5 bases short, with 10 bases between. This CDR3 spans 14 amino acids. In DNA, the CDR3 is TGTGCCAGCAGTTATGCCGGGTATACCGGGGAGCTGTTTTTT. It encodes CASSYAGYTGELFF.

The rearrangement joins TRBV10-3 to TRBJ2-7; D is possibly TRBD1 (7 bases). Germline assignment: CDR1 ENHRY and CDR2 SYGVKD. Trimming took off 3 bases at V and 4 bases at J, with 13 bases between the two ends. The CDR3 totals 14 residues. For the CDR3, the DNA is TGTGCCATCAGTGACGGAGGGGGCGGTTACGAGCAGTACTTC. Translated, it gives CAISDGGGGYEQYF.

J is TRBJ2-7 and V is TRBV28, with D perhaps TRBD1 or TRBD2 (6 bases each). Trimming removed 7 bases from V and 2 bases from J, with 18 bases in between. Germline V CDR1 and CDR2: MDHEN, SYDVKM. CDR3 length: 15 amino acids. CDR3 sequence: CASKVGGSAAYEQYF. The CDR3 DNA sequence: TGTGCCAGCAAGGTAGGGGGGAGCGCGGCCTACGAGCAGTACTTC. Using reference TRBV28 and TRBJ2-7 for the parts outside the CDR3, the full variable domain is DVKVTQSSRYLVKRTGEKVFLECVQDMDHENMFWYRQDPGLGLRLIYFSYDVKMKEKGDIPEGYSVSREKKERFSLILESASTNQTSMYLCASKVGGSAAYEQYFGPGTRLTVT.

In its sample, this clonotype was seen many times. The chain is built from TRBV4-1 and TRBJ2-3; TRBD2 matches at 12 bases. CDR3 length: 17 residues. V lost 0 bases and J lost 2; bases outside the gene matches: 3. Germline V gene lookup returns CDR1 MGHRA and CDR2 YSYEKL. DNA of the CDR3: TGCGCCAGCAGCCAAGAGCTAGCGGGGGGGTTCACAGATACGCAGTATTTT. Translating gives CASSQELAGGFTDTQYF.

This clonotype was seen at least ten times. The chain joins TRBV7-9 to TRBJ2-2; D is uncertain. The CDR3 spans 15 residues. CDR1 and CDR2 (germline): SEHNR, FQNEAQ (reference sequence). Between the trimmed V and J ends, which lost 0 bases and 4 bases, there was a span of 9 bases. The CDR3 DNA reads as TGTGCCAGCAGCTTAGCGCTGGGCGCCACCGGGGAGCTGTTTTTT. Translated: CASSLALGATGELFF. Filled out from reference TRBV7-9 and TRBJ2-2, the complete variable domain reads DTGVSQNPRHKITKRGQNVTFRCDPISEHNRLYWYRQTLGQGPEFLTYFQNEAQLEKSRLLSDRFSAERPKGSFSTLEIQRTEQGDSAMYLCASSLALGATGELFFGEGSRLTVL.

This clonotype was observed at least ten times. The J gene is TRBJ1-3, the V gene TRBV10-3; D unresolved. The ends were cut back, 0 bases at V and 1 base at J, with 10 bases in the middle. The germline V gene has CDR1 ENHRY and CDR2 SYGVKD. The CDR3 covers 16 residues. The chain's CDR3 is CAISESSPPSGNTIYF. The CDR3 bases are TGTGCCATCAGTGAGTCGAGCCCCCCGTCTGGAAACACCATATATTTT.

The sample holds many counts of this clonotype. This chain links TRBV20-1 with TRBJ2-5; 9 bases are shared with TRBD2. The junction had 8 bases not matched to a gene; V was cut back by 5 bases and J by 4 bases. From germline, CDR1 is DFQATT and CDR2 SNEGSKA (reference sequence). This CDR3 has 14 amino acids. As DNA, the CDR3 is TGCAGTGCTGCGGGAGGGGGGCGAGGAGAGACCCAGTACTTC. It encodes CSAAGGGRGETQYF.

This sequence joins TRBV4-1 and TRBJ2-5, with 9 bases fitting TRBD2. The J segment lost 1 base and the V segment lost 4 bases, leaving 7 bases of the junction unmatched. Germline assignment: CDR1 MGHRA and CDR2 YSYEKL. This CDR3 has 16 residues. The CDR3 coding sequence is TGCGCCAGCAGCCCCCGGTTTAGCGGGGGCCAAGAGACCCAGTACTTC. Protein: CASSPRFSGGQETQYF.

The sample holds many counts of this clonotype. CDR3 sequence reads: CASSVRLAEDEQFF. In DNA form, the CDR3 reads TGCGCCAGCAGCGTCAGACTAGCGGAGGATGAGCAGTTCTTC. The rearrangement joins TRBV4-1 to TRBJ2-1; TRBD2 agrees at 9 bases. Looked up from germline, CDR1 is MGHRA and CDR2 is YSYEKL. Trimming took 5 bases from V and 8 from J; bases not matched to a gene: 7. The CDR3 runs 14 residues.

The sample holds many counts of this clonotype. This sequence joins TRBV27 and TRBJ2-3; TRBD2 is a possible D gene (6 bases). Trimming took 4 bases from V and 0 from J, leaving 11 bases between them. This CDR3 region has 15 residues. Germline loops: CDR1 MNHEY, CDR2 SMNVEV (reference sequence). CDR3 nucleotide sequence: TGTGCCAGCAGTTGGTTCAGCGGGAGCACAGATACGCAGTATTTT. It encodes CASSWFSGSTDTQYF.

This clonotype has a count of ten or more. The CDR3 DNA is TGCGCCAGCAGCCAAGACCTTAGCACAGATACGCAGTATTTT. Encoded protein: CASSQDLSTDTQYF. The genes are TRBV4-3 and TRBJ2-3; D gene uncertain. CDR3 length equals 14 residues. V lost 0 bases to trimming and J lost 0 bases, with 4 bases between them. CDR1 is LGHNA, CDR2 YSLEER, per germline.

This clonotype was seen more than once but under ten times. Written as DNA, the CDR3 is TGTGCCAGCAGCGTAGAGGGGTTTGAGACCCAGTACTTC. Translation: CASSVEGFETQYF. This sequence joins TRBV9 and TRBJ2-5, with D perhaps TRBD1 (5 bases). Between the trimmed V and J ends, which lost 0 bases and 5 bases, there was a span of 8 bases. The CDR3 runs 13 residues. Germline CDR1 and CDR2: SGDLS and YYNGEE.